Listed below are T cell receptor beta chains from one sample, sequenced in a study of T cell repertoires in cytomegalovirus infection. What these receptors recognize is not known. From the reads, TCRdb called clonotypes with MiXCR, one entry per CDR3 protein. The sample records about 310,000 distinct CDR3 sequences, around 25% being singletons. The input for sequencing was cultured PBMCs, taken from culture after CMV antigen stimulation. These receptors originate from a human donor in good health (CMV status not recorded). Some clones in this sample may be carry-over from other donors' samples. Each CDR3 is given with its conserved first and last residue. The D gene is left open where the match is weak. The listing skips clone size in some rows; elsewhere it reads once, few, many or a size class.

cdr3_aa cdr3_nt d_call j_call clone_size v_call
CASSLPRGTDTQYF TGTGCCAGCAGCTTACCGCGGGGCACAGATACGCAGTATTTT NA TRBJ2-3 many TRBV7-2
CSAPRQYNEQFF TGCAGTGCCCCGAGGCAGTACAATGAGCAGTTCTTC NA TRBJ2-1 NA TRBV20-1
CATSRGSSRTGELFF TGTGCCACCAGCAGAGGTTCAAGTCGAACCGGGGAGCTGTTTTTT NA TRBJ2-2 many TRBV15
CASSLGVGTSGNTIYF TGTGCCAGCAGCTTAGGAGTCGGGACCTCTGGAAACACCATATATTTT NA TRBJ1-3 few TRBV11-3
CASSPLAATHAYNEQFF TGTGCCAGCAGCCCTCTAGCGGCCACTCATGCCTACAATGAGCAGTTCTTC TRBD2 TRBJ2-1 many TRBV7-2
CASSYSTGFGYTF TGTGCCAGCAGTTACTCCACAGGGTTCGGCTACACCTTC NA TRBJ1-2 NA TRBV6-2/TRBV6-3
CASSPGQGDTQYF TGTGCCAGTAGCCCGGGACAGGGAGATACGCAGTATTTT TRBD1 TRBJ2-3 few TRBV19
CASSFGTSGGRNQPQHF TGTGCCAGCAGCTTCGGGACTTCAGGGGGCCGGAATCAGCCCCAGCATTTT TRBD1 TRBJ1-5 many TRBV7-2
CASSIWGQGDGYTF TGTGCCAGTAGTATATGGGGACAGGGAGATGGCTACACCTTC TRBD1 TRBJ1-2 few TRBV19
CASSLGLAGVRETQYF TGTGCCAGCAGCTTGGGACTAGCGGGAGTAAGAGAGACCCAGTACTTC TRBD2 TRBJ2-5 few TRBV11-2
CASSSDFTSGVKVRELFF TGTGCCAGCAGCTCTGACTTTACTAGCGGGGTCAAGGTACGGGAGCTGTTTTTT TRBD2 TRBJ2-2 many TRBV7-2
CASSSWDYSNQPQHF TGTGCCAGCAGCTCGTGGGACTATAGCAATCAGCCCCAGCATTTT NA TRBJ1-5 NA TRBV7-2
CATTGFTGELFF TGTGCCACCACAGGGTTCACCGGGGAGCTGTTTTTT NA TRBJ2-2 NA TRBV24-1
CASSLGLAGISQETQYF TGTGCCAGCAGTCTCGGACTAGCGGGGATATCCCAAGAGACCCAGTACTTC TRBD2 TRBJ2-5 few TRBV6-2/TRBV6-3
CASSWFGTGELFF TGTGCCAGTAGTTGGTTCGGAACCGGGGAGCTGTTTTTT NA TRBJ2-2 NA TRBV19
CASSLVGDTEAFF TGTGCCAGCAGCTTAGTTGGGGATACTGAAGCTTTCTTT NA TRBJ1-1 many TRBV7-2
CASSPGGRTYNEQFF TGTGCCAGCAGCCCCGGGGGGCGGACCTACAATGAGCAGTTCTTC NA TRBJ2-1 few TRBV7-3
CASSLLAGWGHEQFF TGTGCCAGCAGCTTACTAGCGGGATGGGGCCATGAGCAGTTCTTC TRBD2 TRBJ2-1 once TRBV7-8
CASSQGRVYGRTNNEQFF TGCGCCAGCAGCCAAGGGAGAGTGTACGGGAGAACGAACAATGAGCAGTTCTTC NA TRBJ2-1 NA TRBV4-1
CASSVIAGGTDTQYF TGTGCCAGCAGCGTAATAGCGGGAGGCACAGATACGCAGTATTTT TRBD2 TRBJ2-3 NA TRBV9
CASGLDRGGQGETQYF TGTGCTAGTGGTTTGGACAGAGGGGGCCAGGGAGAGACCCAGTACTTC TRBD1 TRBJ2-5 NA TRBV12-5
CVSTSGNTIYF TGTGTCAGTACATCCGGAAACACCATATATTTT NA TRBJ1-3 few TRBV19
CASSEGWGRSNTEAFF TGTGCCAGCAGTGAAGGCTGGGGCAGATCGAACACTGAAGCTTTCTTT NA TRBJ1-1 few TRBV6-1
CASSLGLRVWQYF TGTGCCAGCAGTTTAGGTCTTAGGGTCTGGCAGTATTTT NA TRBJ2-3 few TRBV12-3/TRBV12-4
CASSSRTSSLGTGELFF TGTGCCAGCAGTTCTCGGACTAGCTCCTTAGGCACCGGGGAGCTGTTTTTT TRBD2 TRBJ2-2 NA TRBV7-3
CASSPQGAAGYTF TGTGCCAGCAGTCCTCAGGGGGCAGCTGGCTACACCTTC TRBD1 TRBJ1-2 NA TRBV12-3/TRBV12-4
CASSLEIGETYEQYF TGTGCCAGCAGCTTAGAAATTGGGGAAACCTACGAGCAGTACTTC NA TRBJ2-7 few TRBV7-2
CASSNLLAGAYEQYF TGTGCCAGCAGCAATCTTCTAGCGGGAGCCTACGAGCAGTACTTC TRBD2 TRBJ2-7 many TRBV7-2
CASSSSGPGTGELFF TGTGCCAGCAGTTCCTCAGGGCCTGGGACCGGGGAGCTGTTTTTT NA TRBJ2-2 few TRBV28
CASSPPQGTDTQYF TGTGCCAGCTCACCCCCTCAAGGGACAGATACGCAGTATTTT NA TRBJ2-3 NA TRBV18
CASSTIGTGTIRGEQFF TGTGCCAGTAGTACGATAGGGACAGGGACAATTAGGGGTGAGCAGTTCTTC TRBD1 TRBJ2-1 NA TRBV19
CAISVGGDQPQHF TGTGCCATCAGTGTGGGAGGCGATCAGCCCCAGCATTTT NA TRBJ1-5 NA TRBV10-3
CASSAQAGIGGYTF TGTGCCAGCAGTGCACAGGCAGGGATTGGAGGCTACACCTTC NA TRBJ1-2 few TRBV6-5
CSVGTDLFSNQPQHF TGCAGTGTTGGGACGGACCTCTTTAGTAATCAGCCCCAGCATTTT NA TRBJ1-5 NA TRBV20-1
CASSPGGGGFGYTF TGTGCCAGCAGCCCCGGCGGGGGCGGTTTTGGCTACACCTTC NA TRBJ1-2 NA TRBV5-6
CASSPTMSGANVLTF TGTGCCAGCAGCCCCACGATGTCTGGGGCCAACGTCCTGACTTTC NA TRBJ2-6 many TRBV7-2
CATSRPGAGRETQYF TGTGCCACCAGCAGGCCAGGGGCTGGTCGGGAGACCCAGTACTTC NA TRBJ2-5 NA TRBV15
CASTPGQGSPLHF TGTGCCAGCACCCCGGGACAGGGTTCACCCCTCCACTTT TRBD1 TRBJ1-6 few TRBV27
CSARDSGRRGGMNTEAFF TGCAGTGCTAGAGATTCCGGTCGGAGGGGGGGTATGAACACTGAAGCTTTCTTT NA TRBJ1-1 NA TRBV20-1
CASSIELYQGGYTF TGTGCCAGTAGTATAGAGCTCTACCAAGGCGGCTACACCTTC NA TRBJ1-2 few TRBV19
CASSYTESGLRDEQFF TGTGCCAGCAGTTACACGGAATCGGGACTTAGGGATGAGCAGTTCTTC NA TRBJ2-1 many TRBV6-2/TRBV6-3